Listed below are T cell receptor beta chains from one sample, sequenced in a study of T-cell memory formation after mild COVID-19. TCRdb used MiXCR to reprocess the 5' RACE reads, holding one entry per CDR3 protein. The sample holds around 200,000 distinct CDR3 sequences, roughly 20% seen once. The sequencing sample was made of PBMCs or a T cell subset sorted from them (not recorded which). These receptors all come from a man between 18 and 29 years old who had mild COVID-19 (a few samples of this study predate the infection). Cell type and time point are not known. CDR3s include the opening cysteine and the closing phenylalanine or tryptophan. A D gene is named only where the DNA matches it firmly. Where a row states a size, it is once, few, many or the class of an expanded clone; other rows omit it.

J	D	size	V	CDR3	DNA
TRBJ2-1	TRBD2	few	TRBV3-1	CASSLTGLESADEQFF	TGTGCCAGCAGCCTAACTGGACTAGAGAGTGCCGATGAGCAGTTCTTC
TRBJ2-5	.	.	TRBV20-1	CSARDAQRSETQYF	TGCAGTGCTAGAGACGCCCAGAGGTCAGAGACCCAGTACTTC
TRBJ1-5	.	.	TRBV5-1	CASSFGELGNQPQHF	TGCGCCAGCAGCTTTGGGGAACTCGGCAATCAGCCCCAGCATTTT
TRBJ1-1	TRBD1	.	TRBV20-1	CSATQGAGGEAFF	TGCAGTGCTACTCAGGGGGCCGGCGGTGAAGCTTTCTTT
TRBJ1-1	.	.	TRBV5-5	CASSAGIVANTEAFF	TGTGCCAGCAGCGCGGGGATTGTAGCGAACACTGAAGCTTTCTTT
TRBJ2-1	TRBD1	few	TRBV24-1	CATSDLQGEYEQFF	TGTGCCACCAGTGATTTACAGGGGGAATATGAGCAGTTCTTC
TRBJ2-3	.	.	TRBV12-3/TRBV12-4	CASSLNSFWGDTQYF	TGTGCCAGCAGTTTAAACTCTTTCTGGGGAGATACGCAGTATTTT
TRBJ1-1	.	.	TRBV5-6	CASSFSGELSEAFF	TGTGCCAGCAGCTTTTCAGGCGAGTTGTCTGAAGCTTTCTTT
TRBJ2-1	TRBD2	.	TRBV20-1	CSGTSGYNEQFF	TGCAGTGGGACTAGCGGGTACAATGAGCAGTTCTTC
TRBJ2-5	.	few	TRBV20-1	CSASPPARRSGETQYF	TGCAGTGCTTCGCCCCCTGCACGGCGAAGCGGGGAGACCCAGTACTTC
TRBJ1-1	.	few	TRBV4-1	CASRISGDTEAFF	TGCGCCAGCAGGATTTCCGGGGACACTGAAGCTTTCTTT